A selection of T cell receptor beta chains follows, all from one sample in a study of blood T cell repertoires in COVID-19. Sequenced by immunoSEQ multiplex PCR; TCRdb stores in-frame clones only, minus some. The sample includes hundreds of thousands of clones, about 83% of them seen just once. Sequencing was done on a sample of peripheral blood. All receptors derive from a man between 60 and 75 years old who had recovered from COVID-19. CDR3s include the opening cysteine and the closing phenylalanine or tryptophan.

V gene,CDR3 protein
TRBV7-7,CASSLETSGRGKQYF
TRBV5-1,CASSLDRFQPQHF
TRBV20-1,CSASNPILGGGLGEQFF
TRBV9,CASSVVSTDQETQYF
TRBV3-1/TRBV3-2,CASSTSPEPYEQYF
TRBV19,CASSPFQVNNQPQHF
TRBV30,CALRYGTSGGNEQFF
TRBV27,CASRRTSGSYGRDTQYF
TRBV27,CATLLGGNTGELFF
TRBV5-1,CASRSGQPNTEAFF
TRBV18,CASSPNSQGGQPQHF
TRBV28,CASSSPFARGYGYTF
TRBV9,CASSVGAGNTEAFF
TRBV24-1,CATSSGTNQPQHF
TRBV3-1/TRBV3-2,CASSQRDRNEKLFF
TRBV3-1/TRBV3-2,CASSQRTNEKLFF
TRBV5-1,CASSLSGQATEAFF
TRBV30,CATGLKETQYF
TRBV5-1,CASSREWNTGELFF
TRBV7-2,CASSQDMSYGYTF
TRBV6-2/TRBV6-3,CASSYSSQGRNQPQHF
TRBV12-5,CASGSREMNTEAFF
TRBV10-3,CAISGHQGGGEQYF
TRBV21-1,CASSKDRNDRGDSPLHF
TRBV2,CASKTTGTKEKLFF
TRBV11-3,CASSLGRVQGLSSYNEQFF
TRBV5-3,CARMRVETQYF
TRBV6-5,CASSPLGGSGGYTF
TRBV5-1,CASTTAFMDSDTQYF
TRBV7-8,CASSLVGYEQYF
TRBV10-3,CAITREANYGYTF
TRBV4-1,CASSQDRRTGPMNTEAFF
TRBV6-5,CASSTGEKGGYTF
TRBV7-3,CASSSTGTVYGYTF
TRBV9,CASSPRRRAGYTYEQYF
TRBV28,CASSPLRTGSLITYEQYF
TRBV27,CASRAGSSGNNEQFF
TRBV19,CASSTGTYQNEQFF
TRBV3-1/TRBV3-2,CASSQAPAGGQVEQFF
TRBV28,CASRRHPGIAGNTIYF
TRBV30,CAWTYNGPITEAFF
TRBV5-4,CASSSLGLSEYEQFF
TRBV11-2,CASSLVGNLNTEAFF
TRBV19,CASSIRTGRGYTF
TRBV11-2,CASSGQGDTEAFF
TRBV7-3,CASSPPGSGRVNEQFF
TRBV10-1,CASSDTIGQGAILGNTIYF
TRBV2,CASSPPGSGYSPLHF